Below, 28 T cell receptor beta chains from the same sample are listed, as sequenced in a study of T cell responses to AZD1222 COVID-19 vaccine. Produced via immunoSEQ multiplex PCR; TCRdb's table is partial and in-frame only. The sample comprises fewer than 150,000 clones, 89% of which are singletons, and approximately 4.5% rests with the top ten. Material: peripheral blood, obtained on day 0 of AZD1222 vaccination. The receptors originated from an adult in good health.

The J gene is TRBJ2-3, the V gene TRBV5-1; D is undetermined. The CDR3 runs 13 residues. In germline, CDR1 is SGHRS, CDR2 YFSETQ. Between the trimmed V and J ends, which lost 4 bases and 6 bases, there was a span of 12 bases. The CDR3 coding sequence is TGCGCCAGCAGCCTTCGGACCACGGATACGCAGTATTTT. Its translation: CASSLRTTDTQYF.

The V and J genes are TRBV19 and TRBJ1-1, with D uncertain. V was clipped by 8 bases and J by 4 bases, with 11 bases between them. Germline values: CDR1 LNHDA, CDR2 SQIVND (reference sequence). The length of the CDR3 is 12 residues. The CDR3 DNA is TGTGCCAGTGCGGGGTACGGCACTGAAGCTTTCTTT. It translates to CASAGYGTEAFF.

The chain couples TRBV6-4 to TRBJ2-1; 7 bases match TRBD2. Germline CDR1 and CDR2: MRHNA and SNTAGT. The CDR3 contains 16 residues. J lost 1 base, V lost 6 bases, and 9 bases had no gene match. The CDR3 bases are TGTGCCAGCAGCCCTCGGGTGGGAGGGTCCTACAATGAGCAGTTCTTC. Translated: CASSPRVGGSYNEQFF.

V and J are TRBV4-1 and TRBJ1-5, with D maybe TRBD1 (5 bases). This CDR3 is 14 amino acids long. The germline V gene encodes CDR1 MGHRA and CDR2 YSYEKL. Deletions cut 2 bases from V and 7 bases from J, with 12 bases between. Here the CDR3 reads CASSQIGWGQPQHF. The CDR3 region has the DNA TGCGCCAGCAGCCAAATTGGTTGGGGGCAGCCCCAGCATTTT.

This chain links TRBV5-1 with TRBJ1-2; 8 bases are a match to TRBD1. Unmatched junction bases numbered 15, after V lost 5 bases and J lost 6 bases. CDR1 and CDR2 from the germline V gene are SGHRS and YFSETQ. The CDR3 length is 16 residues. The CDR3 is CASRVPRTGLRDGYTF. The CDR3 region has the DNA TGCGCCAGCAGAGTCCCGAGGACAGGGCTACGGGATGGCTACACCTTC.

This chain joins TRBV30 and TRBJ2-7, with D possibly matching TRBD2 (6 bases). V dropped 8 bases and J dropped 2 bases, with 19 bases sitting between them. The CDR3 consists of 14 residues. CDR1 is GTSNPN and CDR2 is SVGIG in the germline V gene (reference sequence). The CDR3 DNA reads as TGTGCCGTTAAAGTGGGGGGTTTGGCCTACGAGCAGTACTTC. Its protein is CAVKVGGLAYEQYF. The whole variable domain, remainder taken from reference TRBV30 and TRBJ2-7, is SQTIHQWPATLVQPVGSPLSLECTVEGTSNPNLYWYRQAAGRGLQLLFYSVGIGQISSEVPQNLSASRPQDRQFILSSKKLLLSDSGFYLCAVKVGGLAYEQYFGPGTRLTVT.

The chain links TRBV29-1 to TRBJ1-5; tentative D call: TRBD1 (6 bases). The V gene lost 0 bases and the J gene lost 5 bases, with 8 bases spanning the gap. The germline V gene encodes CDR1 SQVTM and CDR2 ANQGSEA. This CDR3 is 13 amino acids long. The CDR3 nucleotides are TGCAGCGTTGAAGAGACAGGTGATCAGCCCCAGCATTTT. Amino acids: CSVEETGDQPQHF.

The rearrangement links TRBV2 to TRBJ1-5; 9 bases agree with TRBD1. V lost 5 bases and J lost 5; bases outside the gene matches: 4. CDR1 is SNHLY and CDR2 is FYNNEI in the germline V gene. This CDR3 has 14 residues. CDR3 bases: TGTGCCAGCAGTACCAGGGACAGGGATCAGCCCCAGCATTTT. Amino acid sequence: CASSTRDRDQPQHF.

V is TRBV5-1 and J is TRBJ1-1; D is undetermined. Deletions cut 4 bases from V and 3 bases from J, with 16 bases between. Germline CDR1 is SGHRS and CDR2 is YFSETQ. This CDR3 comprises 15 residues. CDR3 residues: CASSPRPMDDTEAFF. CDR3 DNA: TGCGCCAGCAGCCCCCGACCCATGGATGACACTGAAGCTTTCTTT.

The chain carries TRBV7-9 and TRBJ1-4; 7 bases line up with TRBD1. Trimming took 5 bases from V and 5 from J; bases not matched to a gene: 11. The CDR3 is 16 amino acids. Germline values: CDR1 SEHNR, CDR2 FQNEAQ (reference sequence). CDR3 DNA: TGTGCCAGCAGCCGACTTCGGACAGGTGGAAATGAAAAACTGTTTTTT. Translating it yields CASSRLRTGGNEKLFF.

The chain has TRBV7-9 and TRBJ2-3; D call uncertain. Trimming removed 5 bases from V and 3 bases from J, with 12 bases in between. Germline lookup yields CDR1 SEHNR and CDR2 FQNEAQ (reference sequence). This CDR3 contains 14 residues. The CDR3, as DNA: TGTGCCAGCAGCCCTATGGGAAGGACAGATACGCAGTATTTT. Its translation is CASSPMGRTDTQYF.

The rearrangement uses TRBV5-1 and TRBJ2-3; D might be TRBD2 (5 bases). Germline values: CDR1 SGHRS, CDR2 YFSETQ. CDR3 size: 12 residues. Trimming stripped 4 bases from V and 3 bases from J, with 6 bases between. The CDR3 nucleotides are TGCGCCAGCAGCCAGCGGACAGATACGCAGTATTTT. Amino acids: CASSQRTDTQYF.

V gene TRBV5-4 combines with J gene TRBJ1-4; D is uncertain. The CDR3 runs 12 residues. Germline lookup yields CDR1 SGHNT and CDR2 YYREEE (reference sequence). Trimming took off 2 bases at V and 5 bases at J, with 4 bases between the two ends. The CDR3 DNA reads as TGTGCCAGCAGCTTCCAGAATGAAAAACTGTTTTTT. Translating it yields CASSFQNEKLFF.

This chain links TRBV2 with TRBJ2-7; 7 bases align to TRBD2. This CDR3 region has 11 residues. V lost 8 bases to trimming and J lost 4 bases; unmatched junction nucleotides: 2. CDR1 and CDR2 from the germline V gene are SNHLY and FYNNEI. CDR3 nucleotides: TGTGCCAGCGGGAGGGCTTACGAGCAGTACTTC. This sequence encodes CASGRAYEQYF.

The chain uses TRBV4-2 and TRBJ2-2; D is unclear. The germline V gene has CDR1 LGHNA and CDR2 YNFKEQ. This CDR3 contains 12 residues. V was clipped by 4 bases and J by 4 bases, with 4 bases between them. The DNA of the CDR3 is TGTGCCAGCAGCCTAACCACCGGGGAGCTGTTTTTT. Amino acids: CASSLTTGELFF.

The gene calls are TRBV7-9 and TRBJ2-5; D is possibly TRBD2 (5 bases). This CDR3 is 15 amino acids long. Germline V gene data show CDR1 as SEHNR and CDR2 as FQNEAQ (reference sequence). With 3 bases removed from V and 1 base from J, the gap between germline ends came to 12 bases. CDR3 amino acids: CASSLSASGQETQYF. The CDR3 DNA sequence: TGTGCCAGCAGCTTGAGTGCGAGCGGCCAAGAGACCCAGTACTTC.

This clone has only a few counts. The V gene is TRBV27, the J gene TRBJ1-6; 8 nucleotides align to TRBD1. The CDR3 is 15 amino acids. The V and J ends lost 2 bases and 8 bases, in that order; junction bases with no gene match: 5. Germline V gives CDR1 MNHEY, CDR2 SMNVEV (reference sequence). CDR3 in amino acids: CASSLNGQGYSPLHF. The CDR3 coding sequence is TGTGCCAGCAGTTTAAATGGACAGGGTTATTCACCCCTCCACTTT.

The rearrangement links TRBV3-1 (or the pseudogene TRBV3-2) to TRBJ2-4; 7 nucleotides line up with TRBD2. CDR3 length: 16 residues. The V gene end was trimmed by 5 bases and the J gene end by 6 bases; junction bases not matched to a gene: 13. Germline CDR1 and CDR2: LGHDT and YNNKEL (reference sequence). This CDR3 is CASSFRSRGTPNIQYF. The CDR3 DNA reads TGTGCCAGCAGCTTTCGGTCGCGGGGGACTCCAAACATTCAGTACTTC.

The gene calls are TRBV10-1 and TRBJ2-1, with 9 nucleotides matching TRBD2. Trimming at V came to 3 bases and at J to 14 bases, leaving 8 bases not matched to a gene. Germline values: CDR1 WNHNN, CDR2 SYGVQD (reference sequence). CDR3 size: 13 residues. The chain's CDR3 is CASSDRLAGLEFF. Written as DNA, the CDR3 is TGCGCCAGCAGTGATCGGCTAGCGGGGCTCGAGTTCTTC.

The rearrangement joins TRBV5-1 to TRBJ2-1, with 8 bases identical to TRBD2. The CDR3 sequence is 15 residues long. Germline CDR1 SGHRS, CDR2 YFSETQ. Trimming cost V 2 bases and J 7 bases; bases outside gene matches: 8. The DNA of the CDR3 is TGCGCCAGCAGCTTAGCGGGAGTAACGTGGAATGAGCAGTTCTTC. As protein: CASSLAGVTWNEQFF.

The chain recombines TRBV20-1 with TRBJ1-2; unclear D gene. The V gene's germline CDR1 is DFQATT and CDR2 SNEGSKA (reference sequence). The CDR3 spans 11 residues. Trimming removed 0 bases at V and 7 bases at J, with 6 bases between. The DNA for the CDR3 is TGCAGTGCTAGAGATCAAAGTGGCTACACCTTC. It specifies CSARDQSGYTF.

The chain uses TRBV19 and TRBJ1-2; 7 bases align to TRBD1. This CDR3 contains 15 residues. Germline V gene lookup returns CDR1 LNHDA and CDR2 SQIVND (reference sequence). Trimming at V came to 2 bases and at J to 10 bases, leaving 13 bases not matched to a gene. The CDR3 coding sequence is TGTGCCAGTAGTATAATGCGCACAGGGGCGAGGTTCTACACCTTC. The encoded protein is CASSIMRTGARFYTF.

V is TRBV19 and J is TRBJ1-1; 8 bases map to TRBD1. V gave up 7 bases and J gave up 0 bases; unmatched junction bases: 7. This CDR3 has 15 amino acids. Germline assignment: CDR1 LNHDA and CDR2 SQIVND (reference sequence). CDR3 in DNA: TGTGCCAGTAAGGACAGGGCGACCTTGAACACTGAAGCTTTCTTT. Translation: CASKDRATLNTEAFF.

V gene TRBV19 combines with J gene TRBJ2-7; 7 bases fit TRBD2. The germline CDR1 and CDR2 sequences are LNHDA and SQIVND (reference sequence). CDR3 length: 15 residues. V gave up 5 bases and J gave up 0 bases; unmatched junction bases: 7. The CDR3 DNA is TGTGCCAGTAGTTTTAAGCTAGCGGTCTCCTACGAGCAGTACTTC. This sequence encodes CASSFKLAVSYEQYF.

The table lists this clone with a count of one. The chain carries TRBV18 and TRBJ1-3; D is uncertain. With 1 base removed from V and 2 bases from J, the gap between germline ends came to 9 bases. The CDR3 covers 15 residues. Germline-derived CDR1 and CDR2 are KGHSH and LQKENI. The CDR3 DNA sequence: TGTGCCAGCTCACCACGAGGAGGGACTGGAAACACCATATATTTT. Residues: CASSPRGGTGNTIYF.

This chain uses TRBV6-5 with TRBJ1-2, with 9 positions matching TRBD1. CDR3 length: 14 amino acids. V lost 6 bases and J lost 7; bases outside the gene matches: 9. Germline assignment: CDR1 MNHEY and CDR2 SVGAGI. The CDR3 DNA follows: TGTGCCAGCAGCACCACAGGGGGCTTTACTGGCTACACCTTC. This encodes CASSTTGGFTGYTF.

J is TRBJ2-5 and V is TRBV2, with D possibly called TRBD1 or TRBD2 (5 bases each). Per the germline V gene, CDR1 is SNHLY and CDR2 is FYNNEI. The CDR3 is 13 residues long. The ends were cut back, 5 bases at V and 8 bases at J, with 15 bases in the middle. The CDR3 nucleotides read TGTGCCAGCAGTCCCGGGACCCCGTATACCCAGTACTTC. Translation gives CASSPGTPYTQYF.

This clone was recorded a few times. The chain links TRBV3-1 (or the pseudogene TRBV3-2) to TRBJ2-7; weak D call: TRBD1 (6 bases). This CDR3 region has 16 residues. Trimming took 0 bases from V and 7 from J, leaving 19 bases between them. Germline values: CDR1 LGHDT, CDR2 YNNKEL (reference sequence). CDR3 bases: TGTGCCAGCAGCCAAGATATAACAGGGACCTTTAGGGAGCAGTACTTC. Protein product: CASSQDITGTFREQYF.